Below, 9 T cell receptor beta chains from the same sample are listed, as sequenced in a study of T cell responses to AZD1222 COVID-19 vaccine. Assay used: immunoSEQ multiplex PCR; TCRdb lists only in-frame clones, some missing. Of 180,000 or so clones listed, more than 85% are singletons. This specimen consisted of peripheral blood, obtained on day 0 of AZD1222 vaccination. The receptors here all came from an adult in good health.

This chain uses TRBV3-1 (or the pseudogene TRBV3-2) with TRBJ1-2; D not certain. Germline values: CDR1 LGHDT, CDR2 YNNKEL (reference sequence). The CDR3 is 16 amino acids. Deletions cut 1 base from V and 4 bases from J, with 16 bases between. The CDR3 DNA is TGTGCCAGCAGCCAAGGAAGGGCAGTCGGAGCCTATGGCTACACCTTC. Protein sequence: CASSQGRAVGAYGYTF.

The chain uses TRBV7-9 and TRBJ2-3, with a weak D call TRBD1 (5 bases). Deletions cut 0 bases from V and 5 bases from J, with 12 bases between. The germline CDR1 and CDR2 sequences are SEHNR and FQNEAQ (reference sequence). CDR3 length: 15 residues. The CDR3 nucleotides read TGTGCCAGCAGCTTAGCGAGACAGCCTCAAGATACGCAGTATTTT. It is translated as CASSLARQPQDTQYF.

V and J are TRBV6-5 and TRBJ2-2; D is unclear. The CDR3 extends over 11 amino acids. Germline V gives CDR1 MNHEY, CDR2 SVGAGI. The V and J ends lost 6 bases and 8 bases respectively, with 7 bases between them. The CDR3 nucleotides are TGTGCCAGCAGGAGAATTGGGGAGCTGTTTTTT. Translating gives CASRRIGELFF.

The chain employs TRBV21-1 and TRBJ2-7; the D call TRBD1 from the table was never checked on the DNA. TRBV21-1 counts as a pseudogene. The CDR3 totals 15 residues. The CDR3 here is CASSDQRTSPYEQYF. The CDR3 DNA reads as TGTGCCAGCAGCGACCAACGGACATCTCCCTACGAGCAGTACTTC.

This rearrangement joins TRBV2 to TRBJ1-5; D perhaps matches TRBD1 (5 bases). Trimming took off 7 bases at V and 7 bases at J, with 17 bases between the two ends. CDR1 SNHLY and CDR2 FYNNEI come from the germline V gene. The CDR3 runs to 14 residues. CDR3 nucleotides: TGTGCCAGCATCGGGACGGCGGCAGGGCAGCCCCAGCATTTT. Its translation: CASIGTAAGQPQHF.

This chain connects TRBV28 to TRBJ1-2; D is undetermined. This CDR3 comprises 15 residues. The germline gives CDR1 MDHEN, CDR2 SYDVKM. Trimming removed 2 bases from V and 3 bases from J, with 13 bases in between. The CDR3 bases are TGTGCCAGCAGTTTACCCAACGGGGTTCACTATGGCTACACCTTC. Its translation: CASSLPNGVHYGYTF.

The CDR3 sequence: CASRAYGGRVEQYF. Here the CDR3 DNA reads TGTGCCAGCCGCGCTTACGGGGGGAGAGTCGAGCAGTACTTC. The gene calls are TRBV27 and TRBJ2-7, with 7 bases lining up with TRBD2. This CDR3 is built from 14 residues. Germline CDR1 MNHEY, CDR2 SMNVEV (reference sequence). Unmatched junction bases numbered 13, after V lost 8 bases and J lost 6 bases.

This clone was seen once. This rearrangement joins TRBV7-2 to TRBJ1-5, with TRBD1 as a possible D gene (6 bases). Germline V gene sequence: CDR1 SGHTA, CDR2 FQGNSA. Trimming cost V 5 bases and J 7 bases, with 9 bases left between them. The CDR3 is 12 residues long. The CDR3 loop is CASSERGQPQHF. The CDR3 DNA sequence: TGTGCCAGCAGCGAAAGGGGGCAGCCCCAGCATTTT.

The rearrangement links TRBV6-5 to TRBJ1-1, with D possibly matching TRBD1 (5 bases). Per germline, CDR1 MNHEY and CDR2 SVGAGI. Between the trimmed V and J ends, which lost 2 bases and 6 bases, there was a span of 10 bases. The CDR3 extends over 13 amino acids. CDR3: CASSYRGVSEAFF. In nucleotides, the CDR3 is TGTGCCAGCAGTTACAGGGGTGTTTCTGAAGCTTTCTTT.